Below are 16 T cell receptor beta chains sequenced from a single sample in a study of tumor-infiltrating lymphocytes in primary liver carcinoma. Without any cell sorting, 20-30 mg of bulk tissue yielded co-extracted RNA and DNA. Researchers generated TCR beta cDNA from approximately 520 ng of total RNA, relying on a constant-region primer. For TCR beta, libraries were produced by three nested multiplex PCR rounds using slightly modified ARM-PCR. TRBV1-TRBV30 forward and Cbeta reverse primers drove the first two roughly 10-cycle rounds. TCRdb reprocessed the multiplex PCR reads with MiXCR, giving one entry per CDR3 protein. The table lists some 21,000 distinct CDR3 sequences, about three quarters of them singletons. Material for sequencing was liver tumor tissue from sampling region 1. Regarding subset: tumor region T1, superior pole. The origin of the receptors is a woman aged 30 to 39 with primary liver carcinoma and hepatitis B virus infection.

The chain couples TRBV12-3 or TRBV12-4 to TRBJ1-4, with D tentatively TRBD1 (5 bases). The CDR3 length is 14 residues. Deletions cut 8 bases from V and 5 bases from J, with 15 bases between. The CDR3 DNA follows: TGTGCCAGCGATTTTGGGGCAGGGAATGAAAAACTGTTTTTT. Translating gives CASDFGAGNEKLFF.

Comments on this clonotype: Relative to the germline gene, one junction end is altered; a read error may explain this. The chain uses TRBV5-6 and TRBJ2-7; perhaps TRBD1 as D (5 bases). Germline lookup yields CDR1 SGHDT and CDR2 YYEEEE. This CDR3 is built from 13 residues. Here the CDR3 DNA reads TGTGTCAGCCGCTTACGGACATGGCTATCGCAGTACTTC. Its protein is CVSRLRTWLSQYF.

This clonotype has a count of ten or more. The V call is TRBV19, the J call TRBJ2-3, with 7 bases identical to TRBD1. CDR3 length: 14 amino acids. Germline V gene lookup returns CDR1 LNHDA and CDR2 SQIVND (reference sequence). V was clipped by 4 bases and J by 1 base; unmatched bases: 2. For the CDR3, the DNA is TGTGCCAGTAGTACCGGACAGGGCACAGATACGCAGTATTTT. It yields the protein CASSTGQGTDTQYF.

A note on this clonotype: This CDR3 is missing its conserved last phenylalanine or tryptophan, likely due to a read error. The limits of the CDR3 on the DNA are not certain, so only TCRdb's listed CDR3 is given. The chain employs TRBV7-9 and TRBJ2-7; the table's D gene call, TRBD1, was not cross checked with the DNA. The germline V gene has CDR1 SEHNR and CDR2 FQNEAQ (reference sequence). The CDR3 spans 14 residues, counting both ends. CDR3 sequence: CASSQTGQLVELYS.

The chain is built from TRBV10-2 and TRBJ1-5; 7 bases are a match to TRBD1. Per germline, CDR1 WSHSY and CDR2 SAAADI. V lost 8 bases to trimming and J lost 11 bases; unmatched junction nucleotides: 15. This CDR3 is built from 14 residues. The CDR3 DNA follows: TGCGCCAGCGCGGGTGACAGGGAGGAATCAGCCCAGCATTTT. Its translation: CASAGDREESAQHF.

Regarding this clonotype: The conserved closing phenylalanine or tryptophan is absent in this CDR3, likely reflecting a read error. The DNA is omitted, as the CDR3 cannot be located on it reliably, and the CDR3 follows TCRdb's listing. The chain carries TRBV5-6 and TRBJ2-2. The CDR3 totals 15 residues, both ends included. Per the germline V gene, CDR1 is SGHDT and CDR2 is YYEEEE. Here the CDR3 reads CASSLAPRVTGELLL.

Remarks on this clonotype: Its ends do not fully match the called genes, so a read error is possible. The chain joins TRBV6-5 to TRBJ2-2, with TRBD1 identical over 8 bases. CDR1 and CDR2 from the germline V gene are MNHEY and SVGAGI. CDR3 length: 15 residues. In DNA form, the CDR3 reads TGTACCAGCAGTCCACGGACAGGGTTCACCGGGGAGATGTTTTTT. Translation: CTSSPRTGFTGEMFF.

On this clonotype: The CDR3 does not close with the conserved phenylalanine or tryptophan, likely indicating a read error. No DNA is shown, since the ends of the CDR3 on it are uncertain; the CDR3 is the one TCRdb lists. J is TRBJ2-1 and V is TRBV11-2; the tabulated D call, TRBD2, remains unverified against the DNA. Germline V gives CDR1 SGHAT, CDR2 FQNNGV. Ends included, the CDR3 has 16 residues. The CDR3 spells CASSTSLAGGYNEQSL.

This clonotype has a single count. The chain uses TRBV6-1 and TRBJ2-1, with 14 bases that match TRBD2. The CDR3 extends over 15 amino acids. J lost 9 bases, V lost 7 bases, and 8 bases had no gene match. The germline CDR1 and CDR2 sequences are MNHNS and SASEGT. CDR3 sequence reads: CASMWGLAGDSEQFF. DNA of the CDR3: TGTGCCAGCATGTGGGGACTAGCGGGAGACAGTGAGCAGTTCTTC.

In regard to this clonotype: The CDR3 end shows no conserved phenylalanine or tryptophan, and so a read error is likely. No DNA is shown, since the ends of the CDR3 on it are uncertain; the CDR3 is the one TCRdb lists. The rearrangement joins TRBV11-2 to TRBJ1-6; the table's D call, TRBD1, has no DNA check behind it. The CDR3 is 14 amino acids long, termini counted. Germline V gene sequence: CDR1 SGHAT, CDR2 FQNNGV. The CDR3 loop is CASGRGTGDSPLHI.

This chain joins TRBV11-1 and TRBJ2-1, with D perhaps TRBD1 or TRBD2 (5 bases each). The end of the DNA aligns better with TRBJ2-5, so the J call may be wrong. CDR1 and CDR2 from the germline V gene are SGHAT and FQDESV (reference sequence). This CDR3 region has 12 residues. The CDR3 spells CASSGTSRSQYF. CDR3 in DNA: TGTGCCAGCAGCGGGACGTCACGGAGCCAGTACTTC.

Only a few counts were recorded for this clonotype. The genes are TRBV28 and TRBJ1-2; tentatively, D is TRBD1 (5 bases). V was cut by 11 bases and J by 0 bases, with 34 bases left in between. Per germline, CDR1 MDHEN and CDR2 SYDVKM. CDR3 length: 20 amino acids. This CDR3 is CAGSTGRLVPRQHTNYGYTF. CDR3 coding DNA: TGTGCCGGCTCCACGGGCAGACTAGTTCCCCGACAGCACACTAACTATGGCTACACCTTC.

This clonotype was observed a single time. The junction does not match germline at one end; this may be a read error. The V gene is TRBV11-3, the J gene TRBJ2-7; D is uncertain. Germline assignment: CDR1 SGHNT and CDR2 YENEEA. This CDR3 is built from 13 residues. CDR3 region: CASSLSGGYGQYF. CDR3 sequence (DNA): TGTGCCAGCAGCTTATCTGGCGGCTACGGGCAGTACTTC.

This chain connects TRBV6-5 to TRBJ2-2; TRBD1 might be the D (5 bases). Germline loops: CDR1 MNHEY, CDR2 SVGAGI. There are 15 residues in the CDR3. V shed 5 bases and J shed 11 bases, with 21 bases lying between them. The CDR3 loop reads CASSPRIGFTGELFF. CDR3 sequence (DNA): TGTGCCAGCAGTCCGCGGATAGGGTTCACAGGTGAGCTGTTTTTT.

With regard to this clonotype: Sequence at one end of the junction differs from germline and may be a read error. V usage is TRBV28 and J usage is TRBJ1-6, with unresolved D. CDR3 size: 14 residues. The germline gives CDR1 MDHEN, CDR2 SYDVKM. Here the CDR3 reads CARSGLCGASPIHF. In nucleotides, the CDR3 is TGTGCCAGGAGTGGACTATGCGGAGCTTCACCCATCCACTTT.

Points on this clonotype: The conserved closing phenylalanine or tryptophan is absent in this CDR3, likely reflecting a read error. The DNA is omitted, as the CDR3 cannot be located on it reliably, and the CDR3 follows TCRdb's listing. The chain links TRBV29-1 to TRBJ1-1; the table's D call TRBD1 went unverified against the DNA. From its first to its last residue, the CDR3 has 12 amino acids. Germline V CDR1 and CDR2: SQVTM, ANQGSEA. CDR3 amino acids: CIVETGSTETFT.